Presented here are 27 T cell receptor beta chains from one specimen sequenced in a study of beta chain features in type 1 diabetes. Findings of the study overall: Type 1 diabetes patients showed a moderate but significant shortening of TCRB CDR3s in all four CD4+ subsets.

The antigens for these receptors are not known. Isolated RNA was reverse transcribed in full, so expressed TCRB transcripts were sequenced. TCRdb's copy holds only in-frame clones and misses some; the assay was immunoSEQ multiplex PCR. This table has approximately 52,000 clones, roughly 63% appearing once. Sequencing was carried out using stem cell memory CD4+ T cells from blood. The receptors derive from a woman aged 25 to 39 with type 1 diabetes.

The chain links TRBV2 to TRBJ1-5; possible D gene TRBD1, 6 bases. The V and J ends lost 4 bases and 0 bases respectively, with 7 bases between them. Germline assignment: CDR1 SNHLY and CDR2 FYNNEI. The CDR3 is 14 residues long. CDR3 region: CASSVDSSNQPQHF. DNA for the CDR3: TGTGCCAGCAGTGTGGACAGTAGCAATCAGCCCCAGCATTTT.

The CDR3 is CASSLERGADQPQHF. In nucleotides, the CDR3 is TGTGCCAGCAGCTTGGAACGGGGGGCAGATCAGCCCCAGCATTTT. V gene TRBV5-8 combines with J gene TRBJ1-5; possibly TRBD1 for D (6 bases). The length of the CDR3 is 15 residues. Germline CDR1 SGHTS, CDR2 YDEGEE. The V gene lost 0 bases and the J gene lost 5 bases, with 12 bases spanning the gap.

V is TRBV6-4 and J is TRBJ1-1; D unclear. The germline CDR1 and CDR2 sequences are MRHNA and SNTAGT. The CDR3 covers 13 residues. V lost 3 bases and J 4 bases, leaving 9 bases between the germline ends. CDR3 in DNA: TGTGCCAGCAGTGAATCAGGCAGCACTGAAGCTTTCTTT. Its protein is CASSESGSTEAFF.

This clone has only a few counts. The chain links TRBV5-1 to TRBJ2-1, with 7 bases that match TRBD2. The CDR3 runs 14 residues. Germline CDR1 reads SGHRS; CDR2 reads YFSETQ. The junction had 9 bases not matched to a gene; V was cut back by 3 bases and J by 9 bases. CDR3 nucleotides: TGCGCCAGCAGCTCGGGAGGATCTAGTAGTGAGCAGTTCTTC. Its protein product is CASSSGGSSSEQFF.

The rearrangement uses TRBV28 and TRBJ2-5; tentative D call: TRBD1 (5 bases). The J call may be wrong; the DNA end is better matched by TRBJ2-7. The CDR3 runs to 14 residues. Germline V gene sequence: CDR1 MDHEN, CDR2 SYDVKM. CDR3: CASSSSTETYEQYF. CDR3 DNA: TGTGCCAGCAGCTCGTCGACAGAGACCTACGAGCAGTACTTC.

This clone was detected only a few times. The chain joins TRBV25-1 to TRBJ2-1; D is ambiguous. Germline V gene lookup returns CDR1 MGHDK and CDR2 SYGVNS. Trimming removed 2 bases at V and 10 bases at J, with 9 bases between. This CDR3 spans 12 amino acids. CDR3 protein: CASSERSPEQFF. CDR3 nucleotides: TGTGCCAGCAGTGAACGCAGTCCCGAGCAGTTCTTC.

There are a few counts of this clone. This rearrangement joins TRBV4-1 to TRBJ2-1; D is perhaps TRBD2 (6 bases). Germline V gene sequence: CDR1 MGHRA, CDR2 YSYEKL. V was cut by 1 base and J by 13 bases, with 11 bases left in between. The CDR3 sequence is 12 residues long. For the CDR3, the DNA is TGCGCCAGCAGCCAAGTAGGAGGGGTACAGTTCTTC. It specifies CASSQVGGVQFF.

This clone occurred a few times. The rearrangement joins TRBV10-3 to TRBJ2-7; the match to TRBD2 covers 9 bases. CDR1 and CDR2 (germline): ENHRY, SYGVKD. V lost 6 bases to trimming and J lost 4 bases; unmatched junction nucleotides: 10. The CDR3 is 15 residues long. As DNA, the CDR3 is TGTGCCATCAGAAACTTCGGGACTAGCTCTTACGAGCAGTACTTC. Amino acids: CAIRNFGTSSYEQYF.

The chain couples TRBV7-2 to TRBJ2-1, with D tentatively TRBD1 (6 bases). The CDR3 contains 15 residues. V shed 5 bases and J shed 4 bases, with 15 bases lying between them. Germline loops: CDR1 SGHTA, CDR2 FQGNSA. The CDR3 DNA sequence: TGTGCCAGCAGCCTAGAGGGGGACGGGTACAATGAGCAGTTCTTC. Its protein product is CASSLEGDGYNEQFF.

A few counts support this clone. This chain joins TRBV2 and TRBJ1-1; D is ambiguous. The V gene lost 4 bases and the J gene lost 0 bases, with 9 bases spanning the gap. Germline loops: CDR1 SNHLY, CDR2 FYNNEI. The CDR3 has 14 amino acids. Here the CDR3 reads CASSGGYMNTEAFF. The CDR3 DNA is TGTGCCAGCAGTGGAGGGTACATGAACACTGAAGCTTTCTTT.

The chain has TRBV6-6 and TRBJ2-7, with 8 nucleotides matching TRBD1. Per the germline V gene, CDR1 is MNHNY and CDR2 is SVGAGI (reference sequence). With V trimmed by 6 bases and J by 1 base, 8 bases remained unmatched. The CDR3 has 15 residues. The CDR3 is CASSLPGQGSYEQYF. CDR3 sequence (DNA): TGTGCCAGCAGCTTGCCCGGACAGGGTTCCTACGAGCAGTACTTC.

On this clone itself: An end of the junction differs from the germline gene, which may be a read error. The rearrangement joins TRBV9 to TRBJ2-1, with TRBD1 identical over 7 bases. The CDR3 length is 14 residues. From germline, CDR1 is SGDLS and CDR2 YYNGEE. CDR3: CASSRQGPYKEQFF. CDR3 nucleotide sequence: TGTGCCAGCAGCAGACAGGGCCCCTACAAGGAGCAGTTCTTC.

The V gene is TRBV29-1, the J gene TRBJ2-1; D call uncertain. Germline CDR1 reads SQVTM; CDR2 reads ANQGSEA. The CDR3 runs to 11 residues. V was cut by 6 bases and J by 4 bases, with 7 bases left in between. As DNA, the CDR3 is TGCAGCGTACTGATGTACAATGAGCAGTTCTTC. It is translated as CSVLMYNEQFF.

The V call is TRBV2, the J call TRBJ2-1; 7 positions agree with TRBD2. CDR3 length: 15 amino acids. V lost 4 bases, J lost 0 bases, and 3 bases stayed unmatched. CDR1 is SNHLY and CDR2 is FYNNEI in the germline V gene. The CDR3 DNA reads TGTGCCAGCAGTGGGGGGGGATCCTCCTACAATGAGCAGTTCTTC. The encoded protein is CASSGGGSSYNEQFF.

This clone has a single count. The chain couples TRBV11-2 to TRBJ2-7; no clear D gene. Germline loops: CDR1 SGHAT, CDR2 FQNNGV. This CDR3 is built from 16 residues. The V end was cut by 4 bases, the J end by 0 bases, with 16 bases between. CDR3 in amino acids: CASSSPLAQTSYEQYF. For the CDR3, the DNA is TGTGCCAGCAGCTCCCCCTTAGCACAAACCTCCTACGAGCAGTACTTC.

This chain links TRBV27 with TRBJ1-1, with 8 bases matching TRBD1. V lost 5 bases, J lost 0 bases, and 26 bases stayed unmatched. The CDR3 has 22 amino acids. CDR1 and CDR2 from the germline V gene are MNHEY and SMNVEV (reference sequence). The CDR3 nucleotides are TGTGCCAGCAGTAACACCGGGACAGGTGCGGTACCACGCGACGTGGTGAACACTGAAGCTTTCTTT. Encoded protein: CASSNTGTGAVPRDVVNTEAFF.

As regards this clone: A junction end diverges from the germline sequence, so it may reflect a read error. The chain is built from TRBV6-6 and TRBJ2-6; TRBD1 might be the D (6 bases). Looked up from germline, CDR1 is MNHNY and CDR2 is SVGAGI (reference sequence). There are 16 residues in the CDR3. The CDR3 loop is CASSNSQGSGANVLTF. In nucleotides, the CDR3 is TGTGCCAGCAGTAACTCACAGGGTTCTGGGGCCAACGTCCTGACTTTC.

The chain combines TRBV6-6 with TRBJ2-7; 11 positions agree with TRBD2. V lost 6 bases and J lost 6; bases outside the gene matches: 1. The CDR3 length is 12 residues. CDR1 and CDR2 from the germline V gene are MNHNY and SVGAGI (reference sequence). In DNA, the CDR3 is TGTGCCAGCAGCCTAGCGGGAGGCGAGCAGTACTTC. Its protein product is CASSLAGGEQYF.

This chain uses TRBV6-5 with TRBJ2-3, with D perhaps matching TRBD2 (6 bases). Per the germline V gene, CDR1 is MNHEY and CDR2 is SVGAGI. Trimming took 0 bases from V and 3 from J, leaving 10 bases between them. The CDR3 runs 15 residues. CDR3 nucleotides: TGTGCCAGCAGTTACTCGGAGGGAAGGACAGATACGCAGTATTTT. It yields the protein CASSYSEGRTDTQYF.

Only one count was recorded for this clone. The V and J genes are TRBV11-2 and TRBJ1-2, with a tentative D call TRBD1 (5 bases). V lost 0 bases, J lost 4 bases, and 9 bases lay in between. The germline V gene encodes CDR1 SGHAT and CDR2 FQNNGV. This CDR3 comprises 14 residues. The CDR3 sequence is CASSLERGSYGYTF. CDR3 DNA sequence: TGTGCCAGCAGCTTAGAGCGGGGGAGCTATGGCTACACCTTC.

The chain links TRBV6-1 to TRBJ2-7, with 8 bases identical to TRBD1. V was clipped by 4 bases and J by 5 bases; unmatched bases: 7. Germline values: CDR1 MNHNS, CDR2 SASEGT. The CDR3 is made up of 14 amino acids. CDR3 in amino acids: CASSVGTGLNEQYF. CDR3 in DNA: TGTGCCAGCAGTGTGGGGACAGGACTGAACGAGCAGTACTTC.

This clone came up a few times. The V call is TRBV11-2, the J call TRBJ2-5, with 7 bases matching TRBD2. V lost 0 bases and J lost 4; bases outside the gene matches: 11. CDR3 length: 17 residues. Germline lookup yields CDR1 SGHAT and CDR2 FQNNGV. CDR3 amino acids: CASSLDRGVGRGETQYF. The CDR3 DNA reads TGTGCCAGCAGCTTAGATCGGGGGGTGGGTAGGGGAGAGACCCAGTACTTC.

The genes are TRBV19 and TRBJ2-7; TRBD1 matches 7 bases. Germline CDR1 reads LNHDA; CDR2 reads SQIVND (reference sequence). CDR3 size: 14 residues. The junction had 9 bases not matched to a gene; V was cut back by 3 bases and J by 7 bases. The CDR3 DNA sequence: TGTGCCAGTAGTATTGAAAAGGGGGCGGTGGAGCAGTACTTC. Its translation is CASSIEKGAVEQYF.

J is TRBJ2-5 and V is TRBV18, with D maybe TRBD2 (5 bases). Trimming shortened V by 6 bases and J by 2 bases, and 13 bases separated the two germline ends. Germline V CDR1 and CDR2: KGHSH, LQKENI. The CDR3 has 14 residues. The chain's CDR3 is CASSLDSGQETQYF. The CDR3 DNA reads as TGTGCCAGCTCTCTCGACTCGGGACAAGAGACCCAGTACTTC.

CDR3 amino acids: CSVTGQGNQPQHF. The CDR3, as DNA: TGCAGCGTCACGGGACAGGGGAATCAGCCCCAGCATTTT. The gene calls are TRBV29-1 and TRBJ1-5, with 10 bases aligning to TRBD1. Germline V gene sequence: CDR1 SQVTM, CDR2 ANQGSEA. The V and J ends lost 6 bases and 4 bases, in that order; junction bases with no gene match: 3. CDR3 size: 13 residues.

The CDR3 spells CASSLAPGDEQYF. The DNA of the CDR3 is TGTGCCAGCAGCTTAGCTCCAGGGGACGAGCAGTACTTC. The chain is built from TRBV7-8 and TRBJ2-7, with D perhaps matching TRBD1 (6 bases). Germline CDR1 is SGHVS and CDR2 is FQNEAQ. The length of the CDR3 is 13 residues. V was trimmed by 0 bases and J by 5 bases, leaving 8 bases between them. Drawing the rest from reference TRBV7-8 and TRBJ2-7, the complete variable domain is GAGVSQSPRYKVAKRGQDVALRCDPISGHVSLFWYQQALGQGPEFLTYFQNEAQLDKSGLPSDRFFAERPEGSVSTLKIQRTQQEDSAVYLCASSLAPGDEQYFGPGTRLTVT.

The chain uses TRBV6-5 and TRBJ2-2; 7 bases are a match to TRBD2. The junction had 0 bases not matched to a gene; V was cut back by 5 bases and J by 0 bases. Germline V gene data show CDR1 as MNHEY and CDR2 as SVGAGI. The CDR3 extends over 14 amino acids. The CDR3 DNA reads as TGTGCCAGCAGTGCGGGAGCGAACACCGGGGAGCTGTTTTTT. The encoded protein is CASSAGANTGELFF.